One sample yielded the 27 T cell receptor beta chains listed below, sequenced in a study of T cell responses to AZD1222 COVID-19 vaccine. Method: immunoSEQ multiplex PCR; TCRdb's copy keeps in-frame clones and lacks some. The sample holds around 140,000 clones; 90% are singletons and the top ten take 6.9%. Sequenced material: peripheral blood, taken on day 0 of AZD1222 vaccination. Receptors were obtained from an adult in good health.

The chain couples TRBV18 to TRBJ1-6; D gene unclear. Trimming stripped 2 bases from V and 1 base from J, with 3 bases between. The CDR3 length is 14 residues. Looked up from germline, CDR1 is KGHSH and CDR2 is LQKENI. For the CDR3, the DNA is TGTGCCAGCTCACCAGGGTCCTATAATTCACCCCTCCACTTT. It encodes CASSPGSYNSPLHF.

The chain carries TRBV7-2 and TRBJ1-2, with 7 bases fitting TRBD1. This CDR3 has 18 amino acids. Germline loops: CDR1 SGHTA, CDR2 FQGNSA. The ends lost 11 bases at V and 2 bases at J; junction bases unmatched: 23. The DNA for the CDR3 is TGTGCCGTGGAAGGGGGGGCGACAGGGTGGAGATGGAACTATGGCTACACCTTC. This translates into CAVEGGATGWRWNYGYTF.

This chain joins TRBV6-5 and TRBJ1-1, with unresolved D. CDR3 length: 13 amino acids. Trimming pared 7 bases from V and 0 bases from J, leaving 9 bases between. The germline V gene has CDR1 MNHEY and CDR2 SVGAGI. The CDR3 coding sequence is TGTGCCAGCACGCGGGCTCTGAACACTGAAGCTTTCTTT. The encoded protein is CASTRALNTEAFF.

The chain carries TRBV7-2 and TRBJ1-6; 7 bases are shared with TRBD1. In germline, CDR1 is SGHTA, CDR2 FQGNSA. The junction had 6 bases not matched to a gene; V was cut back by 5 bases and J by 8 bases. This CDR3 comprises 14 residues. The CDR3 sequence is CASSHGTEHSPLHF. As DNA, the CDR3 is TGTGCCAGCAGCCACGGGACAGAACATTCACCCCTCCACTTT. Full variable domain (outside the CDR3, taken from reference TRBV7-2 and TRBJ1-6): GAGVSQSPSNKVTEKGKDVELRCDPISGHTALYWYRQSLGQGLEFLIYFQGNSAPDKSGLPSDRFSAERTGGSVSTLTIQRTQQEDSAVYLCASSHGTEHSPLHFGNGTRLTVT.

This clone was recorded only once. The V call is TRBV9, the J call TRBJ2-7; D is perhaps TRBD2 (6 bases). The CDR3 totals 15 residues. The ends were cut back, 0 bases at V and 6 bases at J, with 16 bases in the middle. Germline assignment: CDR1 SGDLS and CDR2 YYNGEE. CDR3 in amino acids: CASSVGPTGGSEQYF. CDR3 sequence (DNA): TGTGCCAGCAGCGTAGGGCCAACCGGGGGAAGCGAGCAGTACTTC.

The chain joins TRBV30 to TRBJ1-2, with 7 bases aligning to TRBD1. CDR1 GTSNPN and CDR2 SVGIG come from the germline V gene (reference sequence). Trimming removed 1 base from V and 2 bases from J; junction bases left unmatched: 4. The CDR3 is made up of 14 amino acids. CDR3 protein: CAWSGMGQNYGYTF. CDR3 sequence (DNA): TGTGCCTGGAGTGGAATGGGACAGAACTATGGCTACACCTTC.

This clone was recorded only once. The chain links TRBV6-5 to TRBJ1-5; unclear D gene. Trimming left V 8 bases short and J 3 bases short, with 11 bases between. The CDR3 is 13 residues long. Looked up from germline, CDR1 is MNHEY and CDR2 is SVGAGI. The CDR3 is CASLPPLNQPQHF. The CDR3 bases are TGTGCCAGCTTGCCCCCACTCAATCAGCCCCAGCATTTT.

The V gene is TRBV19, the J gene TRBJ1-6; 8 nucleotides agree with TRBD1. The V segment lost 4 bases and the J segment 7 bases; nucleotides outside the gene matches: 9. CDR3 length: 16 amino acids. The germline gives CDR1 LNHDA, CDR2 SQIVND (reference sequence). CDR3 in DNA: TGTGCCAGTAGTACCCCCCAGGGGGCGGACAATTCACCCCTCCACTTT. Encoded protein: CASSTPQGADNSPLHF.

The chain employs TRBV27 and TRBJ2-2; tentatively, D is TRBD1 (6 bases). The CDR3 has 16 amino acids. Germline V gene lookup returns CDR1 MNHEY and CDR2 SMNVEV (reference sequence). Trimming removed 2 bases from V and 0 bases from J, with 10 bases in between. CDR3 region: CASSLGGSANTGELFF. The CDR3 DNA is TGTGCCAGCAGTTTAGGGGGCAGCGCGAACACCGGGGAGCTGTTTTTT.

The gene calls are TRBV5-6 and TRBJ2-6; possibly TRBD1 for D (5 bases). V was cut by 0 bases and J by 1 base, with 5 bases left in between. This CDR3 is built from 15 residues. Germline CDR1 and CDR2: SGHDT and YYEEEE. The CDR3 loop reads CASSLEGSGANVLTF. For the CDR3, the DNA is TGTGCCAGCAGCTTGGAGGGGTCTGGGGCCAACGTCCTGACTTTC.

The chain employs TRBV5-1 and TRBJ2-5, with D possibly TRBD2 on 6 matching bases. V was cut by 0 bases and J by 5 bases, with 14 bases left in between. This CDR3 region has 15 residues. CDR1 and CDR2 from the germline V gene are SGHRS and YFSETQ. CDR3 sequence: CASSLALGGGETQYF. CDR3 in DNA: TGCGCCAGCAGCTTGGCTCTGGGAGGAGGGGAGACCCAGTACTTC.

The rearrangement uses TRBV24-1 and TRBJ2-1, with D maybe TRBD1 (6 bases). V was shortened by 3 bases and J by 6 bases, with 14 bases between the two germline ends. CDR3 length: 15 amino acids. CDR1 is KGHDR and CDR2 is SFDVKD in the germline V gene. The CDR3 bases are TGTGCCACCAGTGATCGGTCTGCAGGGGTCAATGAGCAGTTCTTC. It yields the protein CATSDRSAGVNEQFF.

The rearrangement uses TRBV5-1 and TRBJ2-3; TRBD2 matches 9 bases. Germline CDR1 is SGHRS and CDR2 is YFSETQ. The length of the CDR3 is 17 residues. V dropped 5 bases and J dropped 4; count of bases not matched to a gene: 14. The CDR3 is CASRKSGGGAGADTQYF. In DNA form, the CDR3 reads TGCGCCAGCAGGAAGTCTGGCGGGGGGGCCGGCGCAGATACGCAGTATTTT.

V usage is TRBV6-2 or TRBV6-3 and J usage is TRBJ2-7, with 7 bases lining up with TRBD2. This CDR3 comprises 17 residues. The junction had 8 bases not matched to a gene; V was cut back by 0 bases and J by 0 bases. Per germline, CDR1 MNHEY and CDR2 SVGEGT. The CDR3 reads CASSYSSVGGTSYEQYF. The CDR3 DNA is TGTGCCAGCAGTTACTCGAGCGTCGGGGGGACCTCCTACGAGCAGTACTTC.

The V call is TRBV7-2, the J call TRBJ2-7; the match to TRBD1 covers 9 bases. V trimming: 6 bases; J trimming: 6 bases; junction bases outside the gene matches: 9. This CDR3 comprises 14 residues. Germline CDR1 is SGHTA and CDR2 is FQGNSA. The CDR3 DNA reads TGTGCCAGCAGACCGACAGGGGGGCCCTTCGAGCAGTACTTC. Protein product: CASRPTGGPFEQYF.

The chain links TRBV5-1 to TRBJ2-2; no reliable D call. Trimming left V 0 bases short and J 5 bases short, with 8 bases between. Germline loops: CDR1 SGHRS, CDR2 YFSETQ. The CDR3 spans 14 residues. CDR3 loop: CASSLALGTGELFF. The CDR3, as DNA: TGCGCCAGCAGCTTGGCCCTAGGGACCGGGGAGCTGTTTTTT.

The rearrangement links TRBV4-3 to TRBJ2-1, with 8 bases fitting TRBD2. This CDR3 spans 16 amino acids. Trimming at V came to 0 bases and at J to 4 bases, leaving 5 bases not matched to a gene. Germline V gene sequence: CDR1 LGHNA, CDR2 YSLEER. The chain's CDR3 is CASSQDRGLGYNEQFF. Written as DNA, the CDR3 is TGCGCCAGCAGCCAAGATCGGGGACTAGGATACAATGAGCAGTTCTTC.

The chain has TRBV12-2 and TRBJ1-1. TRBV12-2 is a documented pseudogene. The CDR3 is 18 amino acids. CDR3 in DNA: TGTGCAAGTCGCTTAGTTGGCGTGGGGAGGCCAGGAGACACTGAAGCTTTCTTT. As protein: CASRLVGVGRPGDTEAFF.

This sequence joins TRBV11-2 and TRBJ2-2; no definite D call. CDR1 and CDR2 (germline): SGHAT, FQNNGV. This CDR3 region has 13 residues. The V and J ends lost 5 bases and 6 bases respectively, with 10 bases between them. The DNA of the CDR3 is TGTGCCAGCAGCCCTCCAGTCTCCGGGGAGCTGTTTTTT. Amino acids: CASSPPVSGELFF. Filled out from reference TRBV11-2 and TRBJ2-2, the complete variable domain reads EAGVAQSPRYKIIEKRQSVAFWCNPISGHATLYWYQQILGQGPKLLIQFQNNGVVDDSQLPKDRFSAERLKGVDSTLKIQPAKLEDSAVYLCASSPPVSGELFFGEGSRLTVL.

The chain is built from TRBV29-1 and TRBJ1-2; no clear D gene. Germline values: CDR1 SQVTM, CDR2 ANQGSEA. This CDR3 contains 12 residues. Trimming cost V 7 bases and J 6 bases, with 15 bases left between them. In nucleotides, the CDR3 is TGCAGCGCCGGGGAGACACGGGATGGCTACACCTTC. Its translation is CSAGETRDGYTF.

This clone showed up just once. The chain employs TRBV7-9 and TRBJ2-2; D not resolved. V was pared by 3 bases and J by 6 bases, with 11 bases between. This CDR3 region has 14 residues. The germline V gene encodes CDR1 SEHNR and CDR2 FQNEAQ (reference sequence). CDR3 protein: CASSFFDGPGELFF. In DNA, the CDR3 is TGTGCCAGCAGCTTCTTCGACGGGCCCGGGGAGCTGTTTTTT. The full variable domain, with the rest looked up from reference TRBV7-9 and TRBJ2-2, is DTGVSQNPRHKITKRGQNVTFRCDPISEHNRLYWYRQTLGQGPEFLTYFQNEAQLEKSRLLSDRFSAERPKGSFSTLEIQRTEQGDSAMYLCASSFFDGPGELFFGEGSRLTVL.

This clone appeared once. This chain links TRBV3-1 (or the pseudogene TRBV3-2) with TRBJ1-4; D not resolved. CDR3 length: 15 residues. Trimming stripped 4 bases from V and 5 bases from J, with 14 bases between. Germline loops: CDR1 LGHDT, CDR2 YNNKEL (reference sequence). The CDR3 sequence is CASSLDERRNEKLFF. CDR3 in DNA: TGTGCCAGCAGCCTGGACGAACGGCGCAATGAAAAACTGTTTTTT.

This clone was counted once. The chain carries TRBV7-2 and TRBJ1-5; 8 bases are shared with TRBD1. The CDR3 length is 15 residues. CDR1 and CDR2 from the germline V gene are SGHTA and FQGNSA. V lost 5 bases, J lost 5 bases, and 8 bases stayed unmatched. The CDR3 sequence is CASSPDREDHQPQHF. The CDR3 nucleotides read TGTGCCAGCAGCCCGGACAGGGAGGACCATCAGCCCCAGCATTTT.

This CDR3 is CASSQDPRETGTGELFF. In DNA, the CDR3 is TGCGCCAGCAGCCAAGATCCACGGGAGACCGGCACCGGGGAGCTGTTTTTT. This chain uses TRBV4-1 with TRBJ2-2; tentative D call: TRBD2 (6 bases). V gave up 0 bases and J gave up 4 bases, with 15 bases separating them. CDR3 length equals 17 residues. Germline V CDR1 and CDR2: MGHRA, YSYEKL.

The chain couples TRBV11-2 to TRBJ2-1; perhaps D is TRBD1 or TRBD2 (5 bases each). The CDR3 is made up of 14 amino acids. Trimming left V 5 bases short and J 0 bases short, with 8 bases between. Germline loops: CDR1 SGHAT, CDR2 FQNNGV. The CDR3 sequence is CASSPGSSYNEQFF. DNA of the CDR3: TGTGCCAGCAGCCCAGGGAGCTCCTACAATGAGCAGTTCTTC.

This chain joins TRBV2 and TRBJ1-6; 7 nucleotides line up with TRBD1. The CDR3 spans 14 residues. From germline, CDR1 is SNHLY and CDR2 FYNNEI. V shed 4 bases and J 10 bases; nucleotides not matched to a gene: 7. The CDR3 region has the DNA TGTGCCAGCAGTGTAGGTCCAGGGGGATCACCCCTCCACTTT. Translated: CASSVGPGGSPLHF. Supplemented by reference TRBV2 and TRBJ1-6, the full variable domain reads EPEVTQTPSHQVTQMGQEVILRCVPISNHLYFYWYRQILGQKVEFLVSFYNNEISEKSEIFDDQFSVERPDGSNFTLKIRSTKLEDSAMYFCASSVGPGGSPLHFGNGTRLTVT.

The rearrangement uses TRBV10-2 and TRBJ1-5; TRBD1 matches at 7 bases. The CDR3 totals 13 residues. Germline trimming cut 8 bases from V and 6 bases from J; bases unmatched to any gene: 7. Per the germline V gene, CDR1 is WSHSY and CDR2 is SAAADI. The CDR3 sequence is CASPTRGSQPQHF. The CDR3, as DNA: TGCGCCAGCCCCACCAGGGGGAGTCAGCCCCAGCATTTT.